This T cell receptor beta chain is from a study of shared clonotypes between healthy human individuals. This clone was observed once. Repertoires were generated with immunoSEQ multiplex PCR, while TCRdb's copy carries only in-frame clones and drops some. The table lists some 2 million clones, roughly 94% of them singletons. Trimming took off 0 bases at V and 1 base at J, with 6 bases between the two ends. Germline CDR1 MNHEY, CDR2 SVGAGI. This CDR3 has 15 residues. CD8 cells regarded as naive lacked CD45RO, were positively chosen for CCR7, and omitted terminally differentiated effector memory CD45RA+ cells.

The sample comprised naive CD8+ T cells sorted from blood. The chain recombines TRBV6-5 with TRBJ2-2; no firm D call. The source of this sequence is a man younger than 35 in good health. The CDR3 loop is CASSYSTQNTGELFF. The CDR3 DNA sequence: TGTGCCAGCAGTTACTCGACACAGAACACCGGGGAGCTGTTTTTT.